This TCR beta chain was sequenced during a study of blood T cell repertoires in COVID-19. TCRdb keeps only in-frame clones here, not all; method: immunoSEQ multiplex PCR. The repertoire consists of some 89,000 clones, with roughly 78% occurring once and the leading ten covering more than 1%. Germline CDR1 SEHNR, CDR2 FQNEAQ (reference sequence). Trimming stripped 2 bases from V and 0 bases from J, with 5 bases between. CDR3 length: 14 amino acids. Sequenced: peripheral blood. The chain employs TRBV7-9 and TRBJ2-1; no reliable D call. This receptor was identified in an elderly woman with acute or convalescent COVID-19. The CDR3 region has the DNA TGTGCCAGCAGCTTATGGAGCTCCTACAATGAGCAGTTCTTC. Translating gives CASSLWSSYNEQFF.